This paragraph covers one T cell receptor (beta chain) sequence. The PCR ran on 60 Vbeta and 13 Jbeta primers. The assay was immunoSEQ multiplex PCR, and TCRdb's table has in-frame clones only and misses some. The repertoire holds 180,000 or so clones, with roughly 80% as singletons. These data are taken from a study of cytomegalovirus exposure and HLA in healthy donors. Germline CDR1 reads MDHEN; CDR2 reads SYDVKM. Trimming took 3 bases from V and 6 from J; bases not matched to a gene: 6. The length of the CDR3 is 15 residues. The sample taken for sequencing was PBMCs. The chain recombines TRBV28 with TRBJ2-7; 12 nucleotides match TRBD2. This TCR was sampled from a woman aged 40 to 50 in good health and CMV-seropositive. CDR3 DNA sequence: TGTGCCAGCAGTTTCCCGGGACTAGCGGGTGTCGAGCAGTACTTC. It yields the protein CASSFPGLAGVEQYF.